This T cell receptor beta chain was captured in a study of T-cell memory formation after mild COVID-19 (dated by TCRdb to 2020 to 2022). About the full investigation: TCR sequence clusters from the two donors were found to be largely donor specific. In a couple of donors, T-cell clones that expanded and contracted after mild COVID-19 were tracked by sequencing TCRalpha and TCRbeta repertoires over time. Two young, previously healthy adult volunteers, one female and one male, were included in the cohort.

Paper-wide results and their limitations: The study covered only a couple of mild cases, and larger cohorts including severe cases with pre-infection samples were considered necessary. Whether the second-wave clones peaking on day 37 were SARS-CoV-2 specific was not confirmed. The detection of some responding clones in pre-infection memory suggests that pre-existing cross-reactive memory T cells joined the SARS-CoV-2 response. Contracting CD4+ clones turned up mainly in the CM and EM memory subsets, whereas EMRA was where CD8+ clones were enriched. Clones that contracted from day 15 to 85 showed balanced CD4/CD8 phenotypes, whereas a second wave of clones that expanded from day 15 to 37 leaned towards CD4+.

At least ten counts were recorded for this clonotype. This clone's antigen is unknown. No quality values exist for individual bases; no much larger clone is one base distant. PBMCs were isolated by Ficoll-Paque density gradient centrifugation. The instrument given in TCRdb is Illumina NovaSeq 6000. cDNA libraries for TCRalpha and TCRbeta were prepared by 5'RACE using constant-segment primers, with sample barcodes and unique molecular identifiers added. Trizol reagent was used to extract RNA from every sample. Libraries were amplified in two PCR steps, with a second sample barcode and Illumina TruSeq adapters added in the second step. Libraries were sequenced on an Illumina NovaSeq with 2 x 150 bp paired-end reads. Per the original workflow: With migec v1.2.7, reads were demultiplexed and then collapsed into UMI-guided consensus sequences. With mixcr v2.1.11, UMI consensuses were aligned to TRA and TRB V and J templates and assembled into clonotypes. A clonotype was counted as expanded or contracted only if both edgeR and NoisET called the change significant, with noise models trained on biological replicates. For edgeR calls, a false discovery rate-adjusted p below 0.01 and a log2 fold-change threshold of 1 were applied. As an exploratory analysis of dynamics, max-normalized trajectories of the 1000 most abundant clonotypes were examined with PCA combined with hierarchical clustering. Each responding clone was given a CD4 or CD8 phenotype based on the CD4+ and CD8+ repertoires, which had been sequenced separately. TCRdb applied fastp at Q25 and MiXCR to the public reads, then kept only in-frame beta chains. Merged by CDR3 protein, the rows form single entries marked with the most common genes and DNA. The V and J calls reflect TCRdb's pipeline rather than the authors' work. The sample profile shows about 13,000 distinct CDR3 sequences; 15% to 20% of them were found once. Around three fifths of the sample is taken by the ten largest.

Cut back by 6 bases and 10 bases, the V and J ends lie 13 bases apart. CDR1 SEHNR and CDR2 FQNEAQ are derived from the germline V gene (reference sequence). The CDR3 runs 13 residues from the cysteine to the phenylalanine. CDR3 DNA only is kept here, 39 bases in frame from base 1. Rearrangement joined TRBV7-9 to TRBJ1-6, with the D gene uncertain. The TCR comes from a man in his late teens or twenties who had mild COVID-19 (a few samples of this study predate the infection). The sample titles of this study are shuffled in the database, so cell type and time point are left out; the donor was told from shared clones. The sample comprised PBMCs or a T cell subset sorted from them (not recorded which). The DNA sequence is as follows: TGTGCCAGCAGTATAGGGTGGCGCTCACCCCTCCACTTT. Its protein reads: CASSIGWRSPLHF.